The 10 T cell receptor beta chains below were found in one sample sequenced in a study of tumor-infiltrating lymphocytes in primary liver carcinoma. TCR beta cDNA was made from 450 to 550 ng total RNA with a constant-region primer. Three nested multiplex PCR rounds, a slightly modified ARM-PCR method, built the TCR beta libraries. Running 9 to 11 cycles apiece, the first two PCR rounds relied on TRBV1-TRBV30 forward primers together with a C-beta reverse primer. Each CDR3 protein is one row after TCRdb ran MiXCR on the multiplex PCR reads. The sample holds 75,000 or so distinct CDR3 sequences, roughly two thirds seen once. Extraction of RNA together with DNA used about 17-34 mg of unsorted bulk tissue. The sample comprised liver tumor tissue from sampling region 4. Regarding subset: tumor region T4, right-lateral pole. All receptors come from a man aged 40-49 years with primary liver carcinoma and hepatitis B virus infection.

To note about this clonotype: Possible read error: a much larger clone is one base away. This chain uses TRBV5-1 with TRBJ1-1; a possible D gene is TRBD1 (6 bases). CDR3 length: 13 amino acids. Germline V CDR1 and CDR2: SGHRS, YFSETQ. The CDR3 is CVSRLTEGAEAFF. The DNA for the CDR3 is TGCGTCAGCAGGCTAACGGAGGGGGCTGAAGCTTTCTTT.

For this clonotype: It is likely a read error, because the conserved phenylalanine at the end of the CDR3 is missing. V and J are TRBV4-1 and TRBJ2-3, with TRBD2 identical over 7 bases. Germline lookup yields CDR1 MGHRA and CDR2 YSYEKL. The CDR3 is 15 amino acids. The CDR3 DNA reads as TGCGCCAGCAGCCAGGAGCCTAGCGGCACAGATAGGCAGTATCTT. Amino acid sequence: CASSQEPSGTDRQYL.

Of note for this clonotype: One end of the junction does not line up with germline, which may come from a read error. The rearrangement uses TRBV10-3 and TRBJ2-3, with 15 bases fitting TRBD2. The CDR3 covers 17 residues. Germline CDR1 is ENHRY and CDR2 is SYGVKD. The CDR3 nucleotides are TGTGTCATCAGTGACTACGGACTAGCGGGAGGGCCGGATATGCAGTATTTT. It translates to CVISDYGLAGGPDMQYF.

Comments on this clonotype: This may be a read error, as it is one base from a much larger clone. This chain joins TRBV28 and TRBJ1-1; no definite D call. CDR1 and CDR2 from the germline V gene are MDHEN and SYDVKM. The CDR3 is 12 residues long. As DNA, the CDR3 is TGTACCACCGCGACACAGAACACTGAAGCTTTCTTT. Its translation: CTTATQNTEAFF.

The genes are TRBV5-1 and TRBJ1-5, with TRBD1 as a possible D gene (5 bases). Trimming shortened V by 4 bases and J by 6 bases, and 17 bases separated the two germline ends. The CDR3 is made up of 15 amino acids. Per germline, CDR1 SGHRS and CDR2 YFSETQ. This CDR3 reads CASSMGQWAGQPQHF. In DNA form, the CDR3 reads TGCGCCAGCAGCATGGGGCAGTGGGCAGGTCAGCCCCAGCATTTT. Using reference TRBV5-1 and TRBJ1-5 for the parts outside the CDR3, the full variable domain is KAGVTQTPRYLIKTRGQQVTLSCSPISGHRSVSWYQQTPGQGLQFLFEYFSETQRNKGNFPGRFSGRQFSNSRSEMNVSTLELGDSALYLCASSMGQWAGQPQHFGDGTRLSIL.

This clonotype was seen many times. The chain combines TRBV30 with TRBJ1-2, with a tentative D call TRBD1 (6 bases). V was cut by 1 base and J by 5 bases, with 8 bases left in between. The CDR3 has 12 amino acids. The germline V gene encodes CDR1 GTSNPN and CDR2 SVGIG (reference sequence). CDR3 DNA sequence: TGTGCCTGGAGTGGCGGACAGTATGGCTACACCTTC. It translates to CAWSGGQYGYTF.

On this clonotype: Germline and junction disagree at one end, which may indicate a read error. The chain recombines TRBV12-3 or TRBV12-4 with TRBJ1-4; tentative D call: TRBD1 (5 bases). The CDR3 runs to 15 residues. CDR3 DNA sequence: TGTGCCAGCACTTTGACAGTGGTCGACCCCGAAAAACTGGTTTTT. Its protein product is CASTLTVVDPEKLVF.

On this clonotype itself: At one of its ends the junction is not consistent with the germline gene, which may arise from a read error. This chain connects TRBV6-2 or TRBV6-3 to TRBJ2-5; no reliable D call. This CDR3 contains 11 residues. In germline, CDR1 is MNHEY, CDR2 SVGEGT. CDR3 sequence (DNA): TGTGACAGCAGTCACGAAGAGACCCAGTACTTC. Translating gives CDSSHEETQYF.

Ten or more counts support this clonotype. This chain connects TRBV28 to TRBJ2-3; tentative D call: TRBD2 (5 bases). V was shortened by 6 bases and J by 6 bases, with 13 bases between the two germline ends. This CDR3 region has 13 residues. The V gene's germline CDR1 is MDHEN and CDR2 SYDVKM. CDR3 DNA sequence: TGTGCCAGCAGCGGGTCGACTACCGATACGCAGTATTTT. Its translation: CASSGSTTDTQYF.

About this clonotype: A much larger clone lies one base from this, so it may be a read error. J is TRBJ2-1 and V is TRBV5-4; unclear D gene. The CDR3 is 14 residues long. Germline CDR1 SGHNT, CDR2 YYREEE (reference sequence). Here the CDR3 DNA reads TGTACCAGCAGCTTAGGTTTAGCAGAGAATGAGCAGTTCTTC. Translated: CTSSLGLAENEQFF.